Listed below are T cell receptor beta chains from one sample, sequenced in a study of T cell changes during pregnancy in multiple sclerosis. Repertoires were generated with immunoSEQ multiplex PCR, while TCRdb's copy carries only in-frame clones and drops some. The sample lists 50,000 to 70,000 clones, 85% to 95% seen once, with under 2% in the top ten. The sample here was peripheral blood, taken after pregnancy. Receptors originate from a female donor with multiple sclerosis, enrolled in a pregnancy study. Both conserved end residues are part of each CDR3. Each record gives: D gene, V gene, clone size, J gene, CDR3 DNA, CDR3 protein. D genes are given only for firm matches. Expanded clones get a size class; other rows say once, few or many, or leave the size out.

D: TRBD1
V: TRBV19
size: NA
J: TRBJ1-5
DNA: TGTGCCAGTAGCCCTGAAACGACAGGGGCCCGGTCCCAGCATTTT
CDR3: CASSPETTGARSQHF

D: NA
V: TRBV11-2
size: NA
J: TRBJ1-2
DNA: TGTGCCAGCAGCTTAAGTCTTCTCCGGGAAGGCTACACCTTC
CDR3: CASSLSLLREGYTF

D: NA
V: TRBV27
size: NA
J: TRBJ1-2
DNA: TGTGCCAGCTCCCCGAAGTCCGGCTATGGCTACACCTTC
CDR3: CASSPKSGYGYTF

D: NA
V: TRBV29-1
size: NA
J: TRBJ1-1
DNA: TGCAGCGCACAGGGAATGAACACTGAAGCTTTCTTT
CDR3: CSAQGMNTEAFF

D: TRBD1
V: TRBV5-6
size: NA
J: TRBJ2-6
DNA: TGTGCCAGCAGCTTCTGGACAGGGAGCTCTGGGGCCAACGTCCTGACTTTC
CDR3: CASSFWTGSSGANVLTF

D: TRBD2
V: TRBV28
size: NA
J: TRBJ2-1
DNA: TGTGCCAGCAGTTTAACTCCTAGCGGGGCTTACAATGAGCAGTTCTTC
CDR3: CASSLTPSGAYNEQFF

D: NA
V: TRBV7-2
size: NA
J: TRBJ1-4
DNA: TGTGCCAGCAGGCGACCGGGGGTTAATGAAAAACTGTTTTTT
CDR3: CASRRPGVNEKLFF

D: NA
V: TRBV19
size: NA
J: TRBJ1-5
DNA: TGTGCCAGTACCACAGGGTCCAATCAGCCCCAGCATTTT
CDR3: CASTTGSNQPQHF

D: NA
V: TRBV28
size: NA
J: TRBJ1-2
DNA: TGTGCCAGCAGTTTACCGGGATGGGGCTACACCTTC
CDR3: CASSLPGWGYTF

D: NA
V: TRBV19
size: NA
J: TRBJ2-7
DNA: TGTGCCAGTAGTATTCGTGGGAGCGACGAGCAGTACTTC
CDR3: CASSIRGSDEQYF

D: TRBD2
V: TRBV10-1
size: NA
J: TRBJ2-7
DNA: TGCGCCAGCAGTGAGTCAAAGCGGGAGGTCCCCTCCTTCAGCTACGAGCAGTACTTC
CDR3: CASSESKREVPSFSYEQYF

D: TRBD2
V: TRBV7-3
size: NA
J: TRBJ2-5
DNA: TGTGCCAGCAGCTTTCAAGCGGGAGGGGAGACCCAGTACTTC
CDR3: CASSFQAGGETQYF

D: TRBD1
V: TRBV16
size: few
J: TRBJ1-5
DNA: TGTGCCAGCAGCCCAACGAGGGACAGGGCTCAGCCCCAGCATTTT
CDR3: CASSPTRDRAQPQHF

D: NA
V: TRBV7-9
size: NA
J: TRBJ2-5
DNA: TGTGCCAGCAGCTTAGAGACAGCCAGGGAGACCCAGTACTTC
CDR3: CASSLETARETQYF

D: TRBD2
V: TRBV11-2
size: once
J: TRBJ2-1
DNA: TGTGTCAGCAGCTCCCCCCCTAGCGGGAGGAGTGAGCAGTTCTTC
CDR3: CVSSSPPSGRSEQFF

D: TRBD2
V: TRBV13
size: NA
J: TRBJ2-7
DNA: TGTGCCAGCAGCGCAACTAGCGGGGGATACGAGGAGCAGTACTTC
CDR3: CASSATSGGYEEQYF

D: TRBD1
V: TRBV2
size: NA
J: TRBJ2-2
DNA: TGTGCCAGCAGTGAGACAGGGTTTTTGGACACCGGGGAGCTGTTTTTT
CDR3: CASSETGFLDTGELFF

D: TRBD2
V: TRBV11-3
size: NA
J: TRBJ2-7
DNA: TGTGCCAGCAGCTTTGCCGTAGCGGGAGGCACCCCCTACGAGCAGTACTTC
CDR3: CASSFAVAGGTPYEQYF

D: NA
V: TRBV7-2
size: NA
J: TRBJ1-1
DNA: TGTGCCAGCAGCTTAGCCTCAGGCTCTGAAGCTTTCTTT
CDR3: CASSLASGSEAFF

D: NA
V: TRBV27
size: NA
J: TRBJ2-2
DNA: TGTGCCAGCAGTTTATCCCAGTCCGGGGAGCTGTTTTTT
CDR3: CASSLSQSGELFF

D: NA
V: TRBV7-9
size: NA
J: TRBJ2-2
DNA: TGTGCCAGCAGCCTGGCGTTACAGGTGACCGGGGAGCTGTTTTTT
CDR3: CASSLALQVTGELFF

D: NA
V: TRBV7-9
size: NA
J: TRBJ2-1
DNA: TGTGCCAGACCTACAAGGGGGAGCTCCTACAATGAGCAGTTCTTC
CDR3: CARPTRGSSYNEQFF

D: NA
V: TRBV6-5
size: NA
J: TRBJ1-4
DNA: TGTGCCAGCAGCAGAACCCGAGGAACTAATGAAAAACTGTTTTTT
CDR3: CASSRTRGTNEKLFF

D: NA
V: TRBV6-1
size: NA
J: TRBJ1-3
DNA: TGTGCCAGCAGCCCGGACAGAGGAAACACCATATATTTT
CDR3: CASSPDRGNTIYF

D: TRBD2
V: TRBV27
size: NA
J: TRBJ2-1
DNA: TGTGCCAGCAGTTTTTGGCTAGCGGGAGACAATGAGCAGTTCTTC
CDR3: CASSFWLAGDNEQFF

D: NA
V: TRBV7-7
size: NA
J: TRBJ1-4
DNA: TGTGCTAGCAGCTTGTATGAGGGTGATGAAAAACTGTTTTTT
CDR3: CASSLYEGDEKLFF

D: TRBD2
V: TRBV29-1
size: NA
J: TRBJ2-5
DNA: TGCAGCGTGGAGACTAGCGGACAAGAGACCCAGTACTTC
CDR3: CSVETSGQETQYF

D: NA
V: TRBV10-1
size: NA
J: TRBJ1-2
DNA: TGCGCCAGCAGTGAGTCGCGCGGCAGGGGAGTTTGCTATGGCTACACCTTC
CDR3: CASSESRGRGVCYGYTF

D: TRBD1
V: TRBV5-1
size: NA
J: TRBJ2-3
DNA: TGCGCCAGCAGCTTGGCCCAGGGGGGCACAGATACGCAGTATTTT
CDR3: CASSLAQGGTDTQYF

D: TRBD1
V: TRBV2
size: NA
J: TRBJ1-5
DNA: TGTGCCAGCACCCGGACAGGGGGCAATCAGCCCCAGCATTTT
CDR3: CASTRTGGNQPQHF

D: NA
V: TRBV6-5
size: NA
J: TRBJ2-1
DNA: TGTGCCAGCAGGTTTCGGGACAAACACAATGAGCAGTTCTTC
CDR3: CASRFRDKHNEQFF